Here is one TCR beta chain with its context. The source of the sample is a study of cytomegalovirus exposure and HLA in healthy donors. The germline gives CDR1 SGHDT, CDR2 YYEEEE. V was shortened by 5 bases and J by 5 bases, with 13 bases between the two germline ends. There are 13 residues in the CDR3. It was with 60 Vbeta and 13 Jbeta primers that the PCR ran. Repertoires were generated with immunoSEQ multiplex PCR, while TCRdb's copy carries only in-frame clones and drops some. The repertoire holds about 200,000 clones, with about 80% as singletons. The TCR originated in a man between 40 and 49 years old in good health and CMV-seronegative. The J gene is TRBJ1-1, the V gene TRBV5-6; D gene ambiguous. The sequencing input was PBMCs. Here the CDR3 reads CASSLPRGTEAFF. DNA of the CDR3: TGTGCCAGCAGTCTCCCCCGAGGAACTGAAGCTTTCTTT.